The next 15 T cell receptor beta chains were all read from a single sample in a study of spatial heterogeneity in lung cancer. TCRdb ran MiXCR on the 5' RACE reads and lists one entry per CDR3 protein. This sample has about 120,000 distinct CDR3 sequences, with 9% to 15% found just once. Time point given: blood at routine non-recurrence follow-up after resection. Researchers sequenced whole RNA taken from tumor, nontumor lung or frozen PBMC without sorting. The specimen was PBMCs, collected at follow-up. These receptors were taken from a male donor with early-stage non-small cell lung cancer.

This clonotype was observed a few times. The CDR3 sequence is CSAVLGRADQPQHF. CDR3 nucleotides: TGCAGCGCTGTACTGGGCAGGGCGGATCAGCCCCAGCATTTT. The V call is TRBV29-1, the J call TRBJ1-5, with D perhaps matching TRBD1 (5 bases). The germline V and J ends were trimmed by 7 bases and 5 bases, with 18 bases remaining between them. There are 14 residues in the CDR3. CDR1 and CDR2 (germline): SQVTM, ANQGSEA.

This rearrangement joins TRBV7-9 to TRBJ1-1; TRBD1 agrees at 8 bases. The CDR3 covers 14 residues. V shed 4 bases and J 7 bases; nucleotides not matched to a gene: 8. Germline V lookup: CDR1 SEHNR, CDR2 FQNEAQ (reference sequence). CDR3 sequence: CASSSIGQGGEAFF. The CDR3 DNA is TGTGCCAGCAGCTCCATAGGACAGGGTGGTGAAGCTTTCTTT.

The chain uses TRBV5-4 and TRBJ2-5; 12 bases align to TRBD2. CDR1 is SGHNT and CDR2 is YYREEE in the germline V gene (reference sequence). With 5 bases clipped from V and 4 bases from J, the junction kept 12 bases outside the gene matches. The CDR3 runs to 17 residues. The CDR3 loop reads CASSQSPLAGGVETQYF. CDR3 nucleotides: TGTGCCAGCAGTCAGTCCCCACTAGCGGGGGGAGTAGAGACCCAGTACTTC.

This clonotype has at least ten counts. The DNA of the CDR3 is TGTGCCAGCAGAGGGAGCGGGGGAGGAGAGACCCAGTACTTC. Amino acids: CASRGSGGGETQYF. This rearrangement joins TRBV25-1 to TRBJ2-5, with 8 nucleotides matching TRBD2. CDR3 length equals 14 residues. Germline V lookup: CDR1 MGHDK, CDR2 SYGVNS. The V and J ends lost 6 bases and 4 bases, in that order; junction bases with no gene match: 7.

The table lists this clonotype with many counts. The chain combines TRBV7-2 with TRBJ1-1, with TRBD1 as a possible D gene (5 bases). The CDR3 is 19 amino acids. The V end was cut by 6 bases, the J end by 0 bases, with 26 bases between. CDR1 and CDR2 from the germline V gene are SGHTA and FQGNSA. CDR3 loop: CASSIGPLAGAVMNTEAFF. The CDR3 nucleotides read TGTGCCAGCAGTATAGGCCCTTTGGCTGGGGCGGTTATGAACACTGAAGCTTTCTTT.

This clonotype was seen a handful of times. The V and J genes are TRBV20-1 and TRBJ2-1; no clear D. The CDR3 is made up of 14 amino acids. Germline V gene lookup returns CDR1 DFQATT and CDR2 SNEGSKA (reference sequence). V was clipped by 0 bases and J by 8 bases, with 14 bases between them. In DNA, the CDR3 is TGCAGTGCTAGAGATCCACTTCTTTGGGATGAGCAGTTCTTC. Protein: CSARDPLLWDEQFF.

The CDR3 region is CSAPGTGLFNEQFF. DNA of the CDR3: TGCAGTGCTCCCGGGACAGGGCTCTTCAATGAGCAGTTCTTC. J is TRBJ2-1 and V is TRBV20-1; 9 positions agree with TRBD1. The CDR3 covers 14 residues. Germline lookup yields CDR1 DFQATT and CDR2 SNEGSKA (reference sequence). V was pared by 5 bases and J by 6 bases, with 8 bases of the junction left unmatched.

Written as DNA, the CDR3 is TGTGCCAGCGGGGATAACGGGGAGCCCCAGCATTTT. Encoded protein: CASGDNGEPQHF. This chain joins TRBV6-1 and TRBJ1-5; D is unresolved. Germline V gene lookup returns CDR1 MNHNS and CDR2 SASEGT. The CDR3 sequence is 12 residues long. V lost 8 bases and J 8 bases, leaving 13 bases between the germline ends.

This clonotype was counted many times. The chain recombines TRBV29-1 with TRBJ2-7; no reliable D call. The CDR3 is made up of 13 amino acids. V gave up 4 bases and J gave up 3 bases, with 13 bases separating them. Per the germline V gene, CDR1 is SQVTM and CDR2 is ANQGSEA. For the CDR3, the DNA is TGCAGCGTTGTTTCTGATACCAACTACGAGCAGTACTTC. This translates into CSVVSDTNYEQYF.

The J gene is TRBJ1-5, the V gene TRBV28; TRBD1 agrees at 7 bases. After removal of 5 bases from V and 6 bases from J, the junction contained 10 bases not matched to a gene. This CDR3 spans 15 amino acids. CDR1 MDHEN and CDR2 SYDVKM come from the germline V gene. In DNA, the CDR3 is TGTGCCAGCAGTCCCGACAGGGAGATTCGTCAGCCCCAGCATTTT. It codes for CASSPDREIRQPQHF.

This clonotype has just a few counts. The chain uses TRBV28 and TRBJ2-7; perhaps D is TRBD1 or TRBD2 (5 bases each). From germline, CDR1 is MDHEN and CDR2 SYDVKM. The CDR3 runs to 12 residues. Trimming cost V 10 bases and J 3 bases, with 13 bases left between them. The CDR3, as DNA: TGTGCCACCGACCGGGGCAGCTACGAGCAGTACTTC. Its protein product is CATDRGSYEQYF.

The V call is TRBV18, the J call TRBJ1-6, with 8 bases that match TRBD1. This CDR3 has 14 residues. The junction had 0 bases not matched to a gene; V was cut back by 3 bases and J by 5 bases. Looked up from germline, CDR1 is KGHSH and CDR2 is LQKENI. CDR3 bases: TGTGCCAGCTCACCGGGACAGGATAATTCACCCCTCCACTTT. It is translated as CASSPGQDNSPLHF.

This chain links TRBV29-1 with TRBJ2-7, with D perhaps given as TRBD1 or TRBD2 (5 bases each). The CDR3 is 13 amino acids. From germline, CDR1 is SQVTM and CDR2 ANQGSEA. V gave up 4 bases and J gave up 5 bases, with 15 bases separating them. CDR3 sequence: CSVVGDREHEQYF. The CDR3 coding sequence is TGCAGCGTTGTGGGGGACCGCGAGCACGAGCAGTACTTC.

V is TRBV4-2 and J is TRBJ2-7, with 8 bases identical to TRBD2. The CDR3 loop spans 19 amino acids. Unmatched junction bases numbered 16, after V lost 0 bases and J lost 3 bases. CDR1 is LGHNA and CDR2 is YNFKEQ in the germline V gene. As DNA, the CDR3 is TGTGCCAGCAGCCAAGAGAGGGGAAGAGCGGGAGCACAGAACTACGAGCAGTACTTC. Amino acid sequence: CASSQERGRAGAQNYEQYF.

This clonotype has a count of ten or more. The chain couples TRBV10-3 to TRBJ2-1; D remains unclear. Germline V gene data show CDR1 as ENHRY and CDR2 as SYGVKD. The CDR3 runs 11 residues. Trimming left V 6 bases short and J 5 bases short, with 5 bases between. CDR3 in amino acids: CAIRIDNEQFF. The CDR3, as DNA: TGTGCCATCAGGATTGACAATGAGCAGTTCTTC.